The 26 T cell receptor beta chains in this list originate from one sample, sequenced in a study of a mutant IDH1 vaccine in newly diagnosed glioma. Here immunoSEQ multiplex PCR was the method, and the copy in TCRdb shows in-frame clones only, minus some. The sample records 55,000 to 70,000 clones, roughly 78% being singletons. Time point defined: baseline, week 1 (first vaccination visit). Treatment here: pre-vaccination baseline after standard-of-care therapy. Sequencing used PBMCs, obtained from a glioma patient treated with radiotherapy, temozolomide or both. These receptors were obtained from a man aged 45-65 years with glioma.

The J gene is TRBJ2-2, the V gene TRBV19; D not resolved. The CDR3 has 15 amino acids. Germline V gene data show CDR1 as LNHDA and CDR2 as SQIVND (reference sequence). V was clipped by 4 bases and J by 5 bases, with 14 bases between them. CDR3: CASSTPGERTGELFF. The CDR3 nucleotides read TGTGCCAGTAGTACCCCTGGGGAAAGAACCGGGGAGCTGTTTTTT.

This clone was detected a few times. This chain joins TRBV6-4 and TRBJ2-1; D possibly corresponds to TRBD1 (5 bases). V was cut by 2 bases and J by 4 bases, with 9 bases left in between. This CDR3 spans 14 amino acids. Germline values: CDR1 MRHNA, CDR2 SNTAGT. In DNA, the CDR3 is TGTGCCAGCAGTGACCCCACAGGTTACAATGAGCAGTTCTTC. Its protein product is CASSDPTGYNEQFF.

The CDR3 here is CASSPEGSEQYF. Here the CDR3 DNA reads TGTGCCAGCAGCCCCGAGGGTTCCGAGCAGTACTTC. The chain carries TRBV11-1 and TRBJ2-7, with D perhaps matching TRBD2 (5 bases). The CDR3 covers 12 residues. Germline-derived CDR1 and CDR2 are SGHAT and FQDESV (reference sequence). Trimming took 5 bases from V and 6 from J, leaving 11 bases between them. The whole variable domain, filled in from reference TRBV11-1 and TRBJ2-7, reads EAEVAQSPRYKITEKSQAVAFWCDPISGHATLYWYRQILGQGPELLVQFQDESVVDDSQLPKDRFSAERLKGVDSTLKIQPAELGDSAMYLCASSPEGSEQYFGPGTRLTVT.

This chain uses TRBV9 with TRBJ1-3; D ambiguous. CDR3 length: 15 amino acids. Trimming pared 0 bases from V and 2 bases from J, leaving 9 bases between. CDR1 and CDR2 from the germline V gene are SGDLS and YYNGEE. The CDR3 coding sequence is TGTGCCAGCAGCGTAGATGGACGGGCTGGAAACACCATATATTTT. Residues: CASSVDGRAGNTIYF.

This clone was recorded only once. The V and J genes are TRBV29-1 and TRBJ1-1; D is possibly TRBD1 (5 bases). The CDR3 contains 15 residues. The germline gives CDR1 SQVTM, CDR2 ANQGSEA. V was pared by 6 bases and J by 0 bases, with 17 bases between. The CDR3 protein is CSVQAGWGMNTEAFF. CDR3 nucleotide sequence: TGCAGCGTCCAGGCAGGGTGGGGCATGAACACTGAAGCTTTCTTT. The entire variable domain, with the rest obtained from reference TRBV29-1 and TRBJ1-1, is as follows: SAVISQKPSRDICQRGTSLTIQCQVDSQVTMMFWYRQQPGQSLTLIATANQGSEATYESGFVIDKFPISRPNLTFSTLTVSNMSPEDSSIYLCSVQAGWGMNTEAFFGQGTRLTVV.

The rearrangement uses TRBV11-2 and TRBJ2-5; tentatively, D is TRBD1 (6 bases). The CDR3 is 14 amino acids. Trimming removed 4 bases from V and 2 bases from J, with 11 bases in between. Germline V gene data show CDR1 as SGHAT and CDR2 as FQNNGV. CDR3 coding DNA: TGTGCCAGCAGCTCAACGGACAGTCAAGAGACCCAGTACTTC. Translation gives CASSSTDSQETQYF.

This chain uses TRBV5-6 with TRBJ1-5, with D possibly TRBD1 on 5 matching bases. Per germline, CDR1 SGHDT and CDR2 YYEEEE. Trimming removed 4 bases from V and 2 bases from J, with 13 bases in between. CDR3 size: 15 residues. The CDR3 sequence: CASSLGALGNQPQHF. The DNA for the CDR3 is TGTGCCAGCAGCCTAGGGGCTTTAGGCAATCAGCCCCAGCATTTT.

This chain joins TRBV7-9 and TRBJ2-5; TRBD1 matches 7 bases. This CDR3 is 15 amino acids long. V lost 5 bases to trimming and J lost 0 bases; unmatched junction nucleotides: 6. CDR1 and CDR2 (germline): SEHNR, FQNEAQ (reference sequence). The CDR3 protein is CASSDPTGYQETQYF. In nucleotides, the CDR3 is TGTGCCAGCAGCGACCCGACAGGGTACCAAGAGACCCAGTACTTC. Using reference TRBV7-9 and TRBJ2-5 for the parts outside the CDR3, the full variable domain is DTGVSQNPRHKITKRGQNVTFRCDPISEHNRLYWYRQTLGQGPEFLTYFQNEAQLEKSRLLSDRFSAERPKGSFSTLEIQRTEQGDSAMYLCASSDPTGYQETQYFGPGTRLLVL.

The CDR3 nucleotides are TGTGCCAGCAGACCAGGGGGCGCAATTTCACCCCTCCACTTT. Translating it yields CASRPGGAISPLHF. This rearrangement joins TRBV2 to TRBJ1-6; 8 bases fit TRBD1. There are 14 residues in the CDR3. V lost 6 bases, J lost 9 bases, and 7 bases stayed unmatched. Per the germline V gene, CDR1 is SNHLY and CDR2 is FYNNEI.

The genes are TRBV4-1 and TRBJ1-3; D unresolved. Germline V lookup: CDR1 MGHRA, CDR2 YSYEKL. The CDR3 length is 11 residues. With 4 bases removed from V and 8 bases from J, the gap between germline ends came to 6 bases. DNA of the CDR3: TGCGCCAGCAGCCTGTCGGACACCATATATTTT. It yields the protein CASSLSDTIYF.

V is TRBV30 and J is TRBJ1-1; tentatively, D is TRBD1 (5 bases). This CDR3 region has 13 residues. Germline V gene lookup returns CDR1 GTSNPN and CDR2 SVGIG (reference sequence). Trimming left V 3 bases short and J 8 bases short, with 16 bases between. The CDR3 coding sequence is TGTGCCTGGAGCCCCTTTTTGGGGACCGAAGCTTTCTTT. Residues: CAWSPFLGTEAFF.

The gene calls are TRBV30 and TRBJ1-1; TRBD1 might be the D (6 bases). Germline CDR1 is GTSNPN and CDR2 is SVGIG (reference sequence). CDR3 length equals 11 residues. Trimming cost V 8 bases and J 1 base, with 8 bases left between them. CDR3 DNA sequence: TGTGCCGGCAGGGGGAACACTGAAGCTTTCTTT. This encodes CAGRGNTEAFF.

The genes are TRBV5-4 and TRBJ2-5; D may be TRBD1 (6 bases). The CDR3 covers 14 residues. Germline CDR1 reads SGHNT; CDR2 reads YYREEE (reference sequence). The germline V and J ends were trimmed by 6 bases and 5 bases, with 17 bases remaining between them. Written as DNA, the CDR3 is TGTGCCAGCACTCTGGGGGCCTCCAAGGAGACCCAGTACTTC. Protein sequence: CASTLGASKETQYF.

The chain joins TRBV6-5 to TRBJ2-3; D perhaps matches TRBD1 (5 bases). The CDR3 has 13 residues. V was trimmed by 7 bases and J by 2 bases, leaving 10 bases between them. In germline, CDR1 is MNHEY, CDR2 SVGAGI. CDR3 coding DNA: TGTGCCAGCACCGACAGTTCCACAGATACGCAGTATTTT. This encodes CASTDSSTDTQYF.

This clone was seen only a few times. The V gene is TRBV5-1, the J gene TRBJ2-7, with D tentatively TRBD2 (6 bases). CDR3 length: 16 amino acids. The V gene lost 4 bases and the J gene lost 3 bases, with 20 bases spanning the gap. From germline, CDR1 is SGHRS and CDR2 YFSETQ. The CDR3 is CASSVAPGEYNYEQYF. CDR3 coding DNA: TGCGCCAGCAGCGTGGCCCCGGGGGAATACAACTACGAGCAGTACTTC.

The V call is TRBV9, the J call TRBJ1-4; 8 nucleotides align to TRBD1. The germline V gene has CDR1 SGDLS and CDR2 YYNGEE. CDR3 size: 15 residues. The junction had 6 bases not matched to a gene; V was cut back by 4 bases and J by 4 bases. The chain's CDR3 is CASSPPGQGNEKLFF. The CDR3 region has the DNA TGTGCCAGCAGCCCCCCCGGACAGGGTAATGAAAAACTGTTTTTT. The complete variable domain, with remaining parts taken from reference TRBV9 and TRBJ1-4, reads DSGVTQTPKHLITATGQRVTLRCSPRSGDLSVYWYQQSLDQGLQFLIQYYNGEERAKGNILERFSAQQFPDLHSELNLSSLELGDSALYFCASSPPGQGNEKLFFGSGTQLSVL.

The chain recombines TRBV6-1 with TRBJ2-6; 9 bases agree with TRBD1. The CDR3 spans 14 residues. Germline values: CDR1 MNHNS, CDR2 SASEGT. Losses at the gene ends were 4 bases for V and 7 bases for J; bases not matched to a gene: 2. The CDR3: CASSGGQGANVLTF. The CDR3 DNA reads as TGTGCCAGCAGTGGGGGACAGGGTGCCAACGTCCTGACTTTC.

This clone has just one count. The V call is TRBV7-9, the J call TRBJ2-2, with D possibly being TRBD2 (6 bases). Germline values: CDR1 SEHNR, CDR2 FQNEAQ (reference sequence). V lost 3 bases and J 3 bases, leaving 11 bases between the germline ends. The CDR3 runs 15 residues. The CDR3 loop reads CASSLARGYTGELFF. CDR3 coding DNA: TGTGCCAGCAGCTTGGCTCGGGGGTACACCGGGGAGCTGTTTTTT. Full variable domain (remainder filled in from reference TRBV7-9 and TRBJ2-2): DTGVSQNPRHKITKRGQNVTFRCDPISEHNRLYWYRQTLGQGPEFLTYFQNEAQLEKSRLLSDRFSAERPKGSFSTLEIQRTEQGDSAMYLCASSLARGYTGELFFGEGSRLTVL.

J is TRBJ2-7 and V is TRBV2; TRBD1 matches 7 bases. Trimming at V came to 1 base and at J to 2 bases, leaving 5 bases not matched to a gene. CDR3 length: 15 amino acids. Per germline, CDR1 SNHLY and CDR2 FYNNEI. The CDR3 is CASSEGDSGTYEQYF. CDR3 DNA: TGTGCCAGCAGTGAAGGGGACAGTGGGACCTACGAGCAGTACTTC.

Of note for this clone: One end of the junction does not line up with germline, which may come from a read error. V usage is TRBV7-7 and J usage is TRBJ1-1; D is unclear. This CDR3 spans 13 amino acids. Germline CDR1 and CDR2: SSHAT and FNYEAQ (reference sequence). The CDR3, as DNA: TGTGCTAGCAGCTTGGGCTGGAACACTGAAGCTTTCTTT. Residues: CASSLGWNTEAFF.

This chain joins TRBV7-2 and TRBJ1-2; 8 bases line up with TRBD1. CDR3 length: 15 residues. Germline trimming cut 5 bases from V and 5 bases from J; bases unmatched to any gene: 10. The germline V gene has CDR1 SGHTA and CDR2 FQGNSA. This chain's CDR3 is CASSPGQGHHYGYTF. CDR3 DNA sequence: TGTGCCAGCAGCCCTGGACAGGGCCACCATTATGGCTACACCTTC.

The genes are TRBV2 and TRBJ2-2; D gene ambiguous. The length of the CDR3 is 18 residues. Germline assignment: CDR1 SNHLY and CDR2 FYNNEI. The germline V and J ends were trimmed by 1 base and 0 bases, with 15 bases remaining between them. CDR3 DNA sequence: TGTGCCAGCAGTGAAGGAAGAGCGCTTATAACGAACACCGGGGAGCTGTTTTTT. The encoded protein is CASSEGRALITNTGELFF.

V is TRBV7-9 and J is TRBJ1-4, with D tentatively TRBD1 (5 bases). CDR3 length: 16 residues. V was trimmed by 1 base and J by 0 bases, leaving 9 bases between them. From germline, CDR1 is SEHNR and CDR2 FQNEAQ (reference sequence). CDR3 in amino acids: CASSLGDRSTNEKLFF. CDR3 nucleotide sequence: TGTGCCAGCAGCTTAGGGGACCGGTCAACTAATGAAAAACTGTTTTTT.

This chain links TRBV7-2 with TRBJ2-7; D might be TRBD1 or TRBD2, each matching 6 bases. Germline CDR1 SGHTA, CDR2 FQGNSA. Trimming left V 5 bases short and J 1 base short, with 15 bases between. This CDR3 has 15 amino acids. The CDR3 DNA follows: TGTGCCAGCAGCGACGGGGGCGCTGCTTCCTACGAGCAGTACTTC. It codes for CASSDGGAASYEQYF.

V and J are TRBV6-1 and TRBJ2-7, with D possibly matching TRBD1 (6 bases). The V gene's germline CDR1 is MNHNS and CDR2 SASEGT. The length of the CDR3 is 15 residues. Deletions cut 4 bases from V and 2 bases from J, with 15 bases between. The CDR3 sequence: CASSAPGGGPYEQYF. As DNA, the CDR3 is TGTGCCAGCAGTGCCCCTGGTGGGGGCCCCTACGAGCAGTACTTC.

The chain carries TRBV30 and TRBJ2-6; the D gene is possibly TRBD1 (5 bases). V lost 5 bases to trimming and J lost 0 bases, with 11 bases between them. The CDR3 consists of 15 residues. The V gene's germline CDR1 is GTSNPN and CDR2 SVGIG (reference sequence). The CDR3 loop reads CAWLFRVSGANVLTF. In DNA, the CDR3 is TGTGCCTGGCTATTCAGGGTCTCTGGGGCCAACGTCCTGACTTTC.